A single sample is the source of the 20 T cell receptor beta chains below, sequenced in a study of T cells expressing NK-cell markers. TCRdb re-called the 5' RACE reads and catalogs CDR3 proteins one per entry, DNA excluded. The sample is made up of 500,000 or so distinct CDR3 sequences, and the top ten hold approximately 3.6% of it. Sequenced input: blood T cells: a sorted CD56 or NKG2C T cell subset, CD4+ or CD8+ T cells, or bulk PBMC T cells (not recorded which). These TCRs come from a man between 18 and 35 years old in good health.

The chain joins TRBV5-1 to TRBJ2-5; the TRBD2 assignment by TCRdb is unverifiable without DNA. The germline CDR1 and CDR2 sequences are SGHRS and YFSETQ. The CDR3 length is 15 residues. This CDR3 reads CASSQTTGGAETQYF.

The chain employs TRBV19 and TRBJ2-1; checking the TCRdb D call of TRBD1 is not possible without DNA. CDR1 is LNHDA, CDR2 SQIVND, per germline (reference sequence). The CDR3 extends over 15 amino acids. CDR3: CASSPEGQGNDEQFF.

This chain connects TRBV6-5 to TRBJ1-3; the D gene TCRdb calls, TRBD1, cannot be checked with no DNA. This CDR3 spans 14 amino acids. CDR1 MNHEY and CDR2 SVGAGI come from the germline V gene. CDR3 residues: CATCPTAGGNTIYF.

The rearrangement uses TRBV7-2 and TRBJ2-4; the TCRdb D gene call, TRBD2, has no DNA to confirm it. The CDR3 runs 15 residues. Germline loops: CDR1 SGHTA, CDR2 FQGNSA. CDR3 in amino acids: CASSSGLAGVYIQYF.

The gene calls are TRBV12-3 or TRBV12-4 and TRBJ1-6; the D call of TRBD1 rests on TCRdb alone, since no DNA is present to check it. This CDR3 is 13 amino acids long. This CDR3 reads CASGGTPNSPLHF.

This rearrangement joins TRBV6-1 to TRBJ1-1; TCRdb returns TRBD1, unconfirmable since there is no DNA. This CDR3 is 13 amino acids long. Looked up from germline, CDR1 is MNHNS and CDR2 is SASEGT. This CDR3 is CASRPGQGFEAFF.

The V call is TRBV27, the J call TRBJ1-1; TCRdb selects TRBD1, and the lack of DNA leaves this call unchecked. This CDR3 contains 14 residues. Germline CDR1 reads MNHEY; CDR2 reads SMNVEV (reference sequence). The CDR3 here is CASSLSHRGTEAFF.

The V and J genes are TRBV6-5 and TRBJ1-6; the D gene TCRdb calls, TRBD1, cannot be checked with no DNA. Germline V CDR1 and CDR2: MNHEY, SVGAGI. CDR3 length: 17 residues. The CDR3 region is CASSYSISGTNNSPLHF.

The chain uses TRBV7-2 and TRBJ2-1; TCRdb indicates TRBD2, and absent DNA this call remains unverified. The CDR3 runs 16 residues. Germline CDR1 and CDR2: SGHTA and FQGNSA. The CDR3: CASSLSVGGQRNEQFF.

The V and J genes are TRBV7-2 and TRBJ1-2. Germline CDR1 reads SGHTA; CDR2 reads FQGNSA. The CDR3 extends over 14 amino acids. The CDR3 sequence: CASSLVSAGYGYTF.

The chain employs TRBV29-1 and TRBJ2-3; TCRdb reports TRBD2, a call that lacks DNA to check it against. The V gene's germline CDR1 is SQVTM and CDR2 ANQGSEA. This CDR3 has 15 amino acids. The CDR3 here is CSVGGLAGGLERQYF.

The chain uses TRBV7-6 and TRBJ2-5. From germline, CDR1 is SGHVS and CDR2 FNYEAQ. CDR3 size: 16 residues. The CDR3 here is CASSPSLRRLQETQYF.

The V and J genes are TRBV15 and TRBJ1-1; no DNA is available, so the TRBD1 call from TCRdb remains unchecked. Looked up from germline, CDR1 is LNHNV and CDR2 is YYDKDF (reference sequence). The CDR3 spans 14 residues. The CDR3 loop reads CATSREGTSFEAFF.

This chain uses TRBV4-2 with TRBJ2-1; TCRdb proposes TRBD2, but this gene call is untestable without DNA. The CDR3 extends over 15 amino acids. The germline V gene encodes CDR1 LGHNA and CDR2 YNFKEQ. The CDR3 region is CASSLPRASDDEQFF.

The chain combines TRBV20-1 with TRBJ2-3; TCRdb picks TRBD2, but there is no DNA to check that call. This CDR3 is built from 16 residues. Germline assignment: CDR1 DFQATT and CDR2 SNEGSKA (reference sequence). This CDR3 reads CSARRGGSGGTDTQYF.

CDR3 loop: CASSPRGPTGSSYTDTQYF. J is TRBJ2-3 and V is TRBV11-2; TCRdb reports TRBD1, a call that lacks DNA to check it against. Per the germline V gene, CDR1 is SGHAT and CDR2 is FQNNGV. The CDR3 runs to 19 residues.

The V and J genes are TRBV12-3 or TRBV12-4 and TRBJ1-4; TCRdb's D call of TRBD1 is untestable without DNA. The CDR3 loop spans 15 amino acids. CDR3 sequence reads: CASKKGGSIQEKLFF.

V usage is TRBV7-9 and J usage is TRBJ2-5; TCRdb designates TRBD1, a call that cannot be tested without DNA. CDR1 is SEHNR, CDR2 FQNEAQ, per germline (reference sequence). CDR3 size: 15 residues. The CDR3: CASSPLRGVQKTQYF.

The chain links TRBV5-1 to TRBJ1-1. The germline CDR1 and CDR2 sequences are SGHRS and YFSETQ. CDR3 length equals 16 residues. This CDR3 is CASSLALRSMNTEAFF.

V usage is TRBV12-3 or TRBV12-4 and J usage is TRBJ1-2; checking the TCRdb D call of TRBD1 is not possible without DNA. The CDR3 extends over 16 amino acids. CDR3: CASSFPRTGGFYGYTF.